This T cell receptor beta chain was captured by sequencing in a study of metastatic and nonmetastatic thyroid tumors (TCRdb year 2020). Context from the whole study: The researchers compared repertoires between peripheral blood samples and tumor or nodule tissue samples from patients with malignant or benign thyroid disease.

At the junction V is shortened by 0 bases and J by 8 bases, with 13 bases in between. CDR1 MGHRA and CDR2 YSYEKL were looked up in the germline V gene. The CDR3 runs 15 amino acids, cysteine and phenylalanine included. Only the CDR3 portion is preserved as DNA: 45 bases, with reading frame beginning at the first base. The library was built by means of PCR. Sequencing was carried out with an Illumina HiSeq 4000. High-throughput sequencing was used to profile the TCR beta-chain CDR3 region of each patient. Per the source publication's procedure: A classifier to discriminate distant-metastatic papillary thyroid cancer patients was built from CDR3 differences across clinicopathological groups. To measure repertoire diversity the researchers used the Shannon index, while the Morisita-Horn index served to gauge how similar the tumor and blood repertoires were. The raw public reads went through TCRdb reprocessing: fastp at Q25, MiXCR clone calling, in-frame beta chains kept. The V and J calls come from TCRdb's annotation, not from the publication. The sample has roughly 10,000 clones on record, roughly a fifth of them singletons. The ten most abundant clones make up roughly a sixth of the sample.

This clone was seen ten or more times. Its antigen remains undetermined. The sample holds no much larger clone one base away, and base qualities are not on file. General findings and caveats noted by the study authors: In both blood and tumor samples, TCR beta diversity was reported to be significantly higher in malignant tumors than in benign nodules.

No treatment had been received by any patient before thyroid surgery. Using T-cell receptor beta sequencing, the researchers looked back retrospectively at clinical samples from patients, gathered between about 2011 and 2019. This receptor chain uses TRBV4-1 and TRBJ1-4, and possibly TRBD1, on 5 matching bases. The sequence derives from a female donor with papillary thyroid cancer or a benign thyroid nodule (not recorded which). Some clones in this sample may be carry-over from other donors' samples. The sequencing input was adjacent normal tissue. The nucleotide sequence is TGCGCCAGCAGCCAAGATGGGGGATGGGGGGAAAAACTGTTTTTT. Translated, it reads CASSQDGGWGEKLFF.